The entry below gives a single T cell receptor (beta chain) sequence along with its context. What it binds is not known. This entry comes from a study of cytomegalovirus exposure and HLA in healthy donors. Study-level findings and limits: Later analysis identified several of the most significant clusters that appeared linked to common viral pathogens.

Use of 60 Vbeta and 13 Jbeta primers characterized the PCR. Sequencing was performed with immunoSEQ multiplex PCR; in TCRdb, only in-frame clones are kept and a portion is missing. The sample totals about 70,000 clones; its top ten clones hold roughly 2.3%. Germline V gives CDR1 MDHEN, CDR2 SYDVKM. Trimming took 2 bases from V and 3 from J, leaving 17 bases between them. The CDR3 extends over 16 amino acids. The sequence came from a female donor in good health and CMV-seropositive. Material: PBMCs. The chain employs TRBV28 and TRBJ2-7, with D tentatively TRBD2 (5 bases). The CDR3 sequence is CASSLAVTILFYEQYF. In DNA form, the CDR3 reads TGTGCCAGCAGTTTAGCTGTGACTATCCTATTCTACGAGCAGTACTTC.